The clone carrying this T cell receptor (beta chain) was observed a handful of times. This specimen comes from a study of blood T cell repertoires in COVID-19. Sequencing was performed with immunoSEQ multiplex PCR; in TCRdb, only in-frame clones are kept and a portion is missing. The sample carries around 330,000 clones, 89% recorded once. The CDR3 runs 14 residues. Germline-derived CDR1 and CDR2 are MNHEY and SMNVEV (reference sequence). J was trimmed by 5 bases and V by 6 bases; bases with no gene match: 6. Sequenced input: PBMCs or T cells enriched from blood (not recorded which). This clonotype originated in a man aged 55-75 years who had recovered from COVID-19. V is TRBV27 and J is TRBJ1-4, with TRBD1 identical over 7 bases. In nucleotides, the CDR3 is TGTGCCAGCAGGACAGGGTTGGAGAATGAAAAACTGTTTTTT. It is translated as CASRTGLENEKLFF.